These T cell receptor beta chains were read from a single sample in a study of B cell selection in AIRE deficiency. Using immunoSEQ multiplex PCR, the repertoire was profiled, and TCRdb retains in-frame clones only, with some absent. The table includes 15,000 or so clones, 93% detected once. The sample comprised Tregs sorted from PBMCs. These receptors were collected from a human donor with AIRE deficiency. Each CDR3 is given with its conserved first and last residue. Fields, in order: clone size, D gene, CDR3 length, J gene, V gene, CDR3 DNA, CDR3 protein. The D gene is left open where the match is weak. Size is stated for part of the rows, as once, few or many counts, or as a class when the clone is expanded.

.,.,16,TRBJ2-7,TRBV4-1,TGCGCCAGCAGCCAAGATAGGTACAGTGGGTCCTACGAGCAGTACTTC,CASSQDRYSGSYEQYF
.,.,15,TRBJ2-2,TRBV19,TGTGCCAGTAGTATACTCTTGGAGTACACCGGGGAGCTGTTTTTT,CASSILLEYTGELFF
.,.,14,TRBJ2-5,TRBV5-4,TGTGCCAGCAGCTTGGGCGGGCGACAAGAGACCCAGTACTTC,CASSLGGRQETQYF
.,TRBD1,16,TRBJ1-1,TRBV6-5,TGTGCCAGCAGTTACTCTTGGGACAGGGTTAACACTGAAGCTTTCTTT,CASSYSWDRVNTEAFF
.,TRBD2,16,TRBJ2-1,TRBV5-4,TGTGCCAGCAGCCTACTAGCGCAGAGCTCCTACAATGAGCAGTTCTTC,CASSLLAQSSYNEQFF
once,TRBD1,18,TRBJ1-6,TRBV5-1,TGCGCCAGCAGCTTTCTTCCCCGGGACAGGACGAGGAATTCACCCCTCCACTTT,CASSFLPRDRTRNSPLHF
.,TRBD2,16,TRBJ2-7,TRBV4-1,TGCGCCAGCAGCATAAATCCGGGACTAGGTGTCAACGAGCAGTACTTC,CASSINPGLGVNEQYF
.,.,14,TRBJ2-1,TRBV19,TGTGCCAGTAGTTGGGGGGATCTCTACAATGAGCAGTTCTTC,CASSWGDLYNEQFF
.,TRBD1,15,TRBJ2-4,TRBV27,TGTGCCAGCAGTTTACAAGGGACAGGGGGAGGCATTCAGTACTTC,CASSLQGTGGGIQYF
.,TRBD1,15,TRBJ1-5,TRBV19,TGTGCCAGCGACACACCGGGACAGAGGGGGGGGCCCCAGCATTTT,CASDTPGQRGGPQHF
.,TRBD2,15,TRBJ2-7,TRBV28,TGTGCCAGCAGCCCAGGGACTAGCGGCTCCTACGAGCAGTACTTC,CASSPGTSGSYEQYF
.,.,16,TRBJ1-2,TRBV1,TGCACCAGCAGCCAAGGGCCCCGGGGGCAGAAGAAAGGCTACACCTTC,CTSSQGPRGQKKGYTF
.,.,13,TRBJ1-1,TRBV5-1,TGCGCCAGCAGCTTGGGGCTGAACACTGAAGCTTTCTTT,CASSLGLNTEAFF
.,TRBD1,17,TRBJ2-7,TRBV7-2,TGTGCCAGCAGCTTCGGGACAGGAATGGTTGGTAACTACGAGCAGTACTTC,CASSFGTGMVGNYEQYF
.,TRBD2,14,TRBJ2-7,TRBV5-1,TGCGCCAGCAGCTTGGGGGGACTACCAGGCGAGCAGTACTTC,CASSLGGLPGEQYF
.,.,14,TRBJ2-7,TRBV5-1,TGCGCCAGCAGCTACGGGATTGGTCCCTACGAGCAGTACTTC,CASSYGIGPYEQYF
.,TRBD2,15,TRBJ2-7,TRBV6-5,TGTGCCAGCACCTCAGCGGGACCAAGGGCCTACGAGCAGTACTTC,CASTSAGPRAYEQYF